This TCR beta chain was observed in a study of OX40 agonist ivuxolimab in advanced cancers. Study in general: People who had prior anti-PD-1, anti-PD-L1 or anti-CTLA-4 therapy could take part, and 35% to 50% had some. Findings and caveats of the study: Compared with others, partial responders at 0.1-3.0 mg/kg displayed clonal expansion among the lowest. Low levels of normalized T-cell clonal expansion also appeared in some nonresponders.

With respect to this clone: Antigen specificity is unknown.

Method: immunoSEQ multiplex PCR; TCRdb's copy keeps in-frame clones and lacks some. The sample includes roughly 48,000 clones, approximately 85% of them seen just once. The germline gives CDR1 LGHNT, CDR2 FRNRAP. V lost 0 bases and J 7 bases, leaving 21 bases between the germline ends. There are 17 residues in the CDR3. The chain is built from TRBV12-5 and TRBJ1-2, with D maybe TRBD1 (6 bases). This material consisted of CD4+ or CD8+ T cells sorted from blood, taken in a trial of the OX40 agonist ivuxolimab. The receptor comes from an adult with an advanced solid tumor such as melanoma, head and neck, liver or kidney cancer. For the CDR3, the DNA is TGTGCTAGTGGTTTGGTACGGGGGGGCAGGGCCCTCGGTGGCTACACCTTC. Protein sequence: CASGLVRGGRALGGYTF.